This TCR beta chain was captured in a study of beta chain features in type 1 diabetes. Broader study findings: Significant though moderate, a shortening of TCRB CDR3s appeared in all four CD4+ subsets of Type 1 diabetes patients.

CDR1 and CDR2 (germline): MNHEY, SVGAGI. V was clipped by 2 bases and J by 5 bases, with 10 bases between them. The CDR3 loop spans 13 amino acids. Since all of the isolated RNA was reverse transcribed, expressed TCRB transcripts were what got sequenced. Sequencing was performed with immunoSEQ multiplex PCR; in TCRdb, only in-frame clones are kept and a portion is missing. Here the sample spans around 280,000 clones, about 15% being singletons. As to this clone: As yet, its antigen is unknown.

The sequence was collected from a man younger than 30 with type 1 diabetes. The genes are TRBV6-5 and TRBJ2-7; D is perhaps TRBD1 (5 bases). Material: naive CD4+ T cells from blood. This chain's CDR3 is CASSYRGSDEQYF. The CDR3, as DNA: TGTGCCAGCAGTTACAGGGGTTCGGACGAGCAGTACTTC.